A selection of T cell receptor beta chains follows, all from one sample in a study of regulatory T cells in long-lasting Graves disease. From the multiplex PCR reads, TCRdb called clonotypes with MiXCR, one entry per CDR3 protein. The data show hundreds of thousands of distinct CDR3 sequences, with roughly 30% seen just once and under 50% held by the top ten. Here the sequenced sample was peripheral blood mononuclear cells (PBMCs), taken when the disease was refractory, from a patient treated with antithyroid drugs. These receptors were obtained from a female donor with Graves disease. Each CDR3 is given with its conserved first and last residue. The D gene is left open where the match is weak. Clone size is given for some rows only: seen once, a few or many times, or a class if the clone is expanded.

clone size: many; J gene: TRBJ1-1; CDR3 length: 13; D gene: .; V gene: TRBV5-1; CDR3 protein: CASSLLSDTEAFF; CDR3 DNA: TGCGCCAGCAGCTTGTTGTCGGACACTGAAGCTTTCTTT
clone size: few; J gene: TRBJ1-6; CDR3 length: 15; D gene: .; V gene: TRBV15; CDR3 protein: CATTDRDPYNSPLHF; CDR3 DNA: TGTGCCACAACCGATCGGGATCCCTATAATTCACCCCTCCACTTT
clone size: few; J gene: TRBJ1-2; CDR3 length: 15; D gene: TRBD1; V gene: TRBV25-1; CDR3 protein: CASSEFGQGGYGYTF; CDR3 DNA: TGTGCCAGCAGTGAATTCGGACAGGGGGGTTATGGCTACACCTTC
clone size: .; J gene: TRBJ2-3; CDR3 length: 14; D gene: TRBD1; V gene: TRBV2; CDR3 protein: CASREQGPTDTQYF; CDR3 DNA: TGTGCCAGCCGAGAACAGGGGCCCACAGATACGCAGTATTTT
clone size: .; J gene: TRBJ2-4; CDR3 length: 17; D gene: TRBD1; V gene: TRBV20-1; CDR3 protein: CSARDHTGGQDKNIQYF; CDR3 DNA: TGCAGTGCTAGAGATCACACCGGGGGACAGGACAAAAACATTCAGTACTTC
clone size: .; J gene: TRBJ2-3; CDR3 length: 16; D gene: .; V gene: TRBV6-5; CDR3 protein: CASSSRVPLARDTQYF; CDR3 DNA: TGTGCCAGCAGTTCGCGAGTACCCCTAGCACGGGATACGCAGTATTTT
clone size: few; J gene: TRBJ1-2; CDR3 length: 12; D gene: .; V gene: TRBV6-2/TRBV6-3; CDR3 protein: CASRDTENGYTF; CDR3 DNA: TGTGCCAGCAGGGACACCGAGAATGGCTACACCTTC
clone size: .; J gene: TRBJ1-1; CDR3 length: 14; D gene: .; V gene: TRBV6-1; CDR3 protein: CASSPRQAYTEAFF; CDR3 DNA: TGTGCCAGCAGCCCACGCCAGGCATACACTGAAGCTTTCTTT
clone size: .; J gene: TRBJ1-5; CDR3 length: 18; D gene: .; V gene: TRBV12-3/TRBV12-4; CDR3 protein: CASSQGKGRGRWKQPQHF; CDR3 DNA: TGTGCCAGCAGCCAGGGAAAGGGACGGGGGCGGTGGAAACAGCCCCAGCATTTT
clone size: .; J gene: TRBJ1-5; CDR3 length: 14; D gene: .; V gene: TRBV5-1; CDR3 protein: CASVGGLGNQPQHF; CDR3 DNA: TGCGCCAGCGTTGGGGGCTTGGGGAATCAGCCCCAGCATTTT
clone size: few; J gene: TRBJ2-1; CDR3 length: 14; D gene: TRBD2; V gene: TRBV11-2; CDR3 protein: CASSLAGGPGEQFF; CDR3 DNA: TGTGCCAGCAGCTTAGCGGGAGGGCCGGGTGAGCAGTTCTTC
clone size: .; J gene: TRBJ1-6; CDR3 length: 15; D gene: .; V gene: TRBV7-2; CDR3 protein: CASSRQSSYNSPLHF; CDR3 DNA: TGTGCCAGCAGCAGACAGAGCTCCTATAATTCACCCCTCCACTTT
clone size: .; J gene: TRBJ2-4; CDR3 length: 11; D gene: .; V gene: TRBV29-1; CDR3 protein: CSVRTENIQYF; CDR3 DNA: TGCAGCGTCAGGACAGAAAACATTCAGTACTTC
clone size: .; J gene: TRBJ2-7; CDR3 length: 16; D gene: .; V gene: TRBV11-2; CDR3 protein: CASSWGVLGLSYEQYF; CDR3 DNA: TGTGCCAGCAGCTGGGGAGTCCTCGGGCTTTCCTACGAGCAGTACTTC
clone size: many; J gene: TRBJ2-2; CDR3 length: 14; D gene: .; V gene: TRBV6-1; CDR3 protein: CASRPTGGTGELFF; CDR3 DNA: TGTGCCAGCAGGCCGACCGGAGGAACCGGGGAGCTGTTTTTT
clone size: .; J gene: TRBJ1-5; CDR3 length: 15; D gene: .; V gene: TRBV6-1; CDR3 protein: CASSPRTSSNQPQHF; CDR3 DNA: TGTGCCAGCAGTCCCCGGACAAGTAGCAATCAGCCCCAGCATTTT
clone size: many; J gene: TRBJ1-2; CDR3 length: 13; D gene: .; V gene: TRBV5-1; CDR3 protein: CASSLSAVYGYTF; CDR3 DNA: TGTGCCAGTTCACTGTCTGCTGTTTATGGCTACACCTTC
clone size: .; J gene: TRBJ2-2; CDR3 length: 16; D gene: TRBD2; V gene: TRBV9; CDR3 protein: CASSARLASNTGELFF; CDR3 DNA: TGTGCCAGCAGCGCCCGACTAGCCTCGAACACCGGGGAGCTGTTTTTT
clone size: few; J gene: TRBJ2-4; CDR3 length: 14; D gene: .; V gene: TRBV3-1; CDR3 protein: CASSHQIAKNIQYF; CDR3 DNA: TGTGCCAGCAGCCACCAGATAGCCAAAAACATTCAGTACTTC
clone size: many; J gene: TRBJ1-5; CDR3 length: 15; D gene: TRBD1; V gene: TRBV28; CDR3 protein: CASSLRTGNNQPQHF; CDR3 DNA: TGTGCCAGCAGTTTACGGACAGGGAACAATCAGCCCCAGCATTTT
clone size: many; J gene: TRBJ1-1; CDR3 length: 15; D gene: .; V gene: TRBV2; CDR3 protein: CASKVSKGLNTEAFF; CDR3 DNA: TGTGCCAGCAAAGTTTCGAAGGGACTGAACACTGAAGCTTTCTTT
clone size: .; J gene: TRBJ2-2; CDR3 length: 16; D gene: TRBD2; V gene: TRBV24-1; CDR3 protein: CATAMAGGANTGELFF; CDR3 DNA: TGTGCCACCGCTATGGCGGGAGGTGCGAACACCGGGGAGCTGTTTTTT
clone size: few; J gene: TRBJ2-2; CDR3 length: 16; D gene: TRBD2; V gene: TRBV2; CDR3 protein: CAQSGASGPYTGELFF; CDR3 DNA: TGTGCCCAATCAGGAGCTAGCGGACCGTACACCGGGGAGCTGTTTTTT
clone size: .; J gene: TRBJ1-1; CDR3 length: 14; D gene: .; V gene: TRBV27; CDR3 protein: CASQSREWGTEAFF; CDR3 DNA: TGTGCCAGCCAATCGAGGGAGTGGGGCACTGAAGCTTTCTTT
clone size: .; J gene: TRBJ1-1; CDR3 length: 13; D gene: .; V gene: TRBV20-1; CDR3 protein: CSATQAFRTEAFF; CDR3 DNA: TGCAGTGCAACACAGGCATTTAGGACTGAAGCTTTCTTT
clone size: .; J gene: TRBJ2-7; CDR3 length: 14; D gene: TRBD2; V gene: TRBV12-3/TRBV12-4; CDR3 protein: CAGSTSSGYYEQYF; CDR3 DNA: TGTGCCGGCAGTACCTCTAGCGGATACTACGAGCAGTACTTC
clone size: few; J gene: TRBJ1-6; CDR3 length: 15; D gene: .; V gene: TRBV9; CDR3 protein: CASSVDGGKNSPLHF; CDR3 DNA: TGTGCCAGCAGCGTAGATGGGGGAAAGAATTCACCCCTCCACTTT
clone size: .; J gene: TRBJ2-7; CDR3 length: 16; D gene: .; V gene: TRBV7-2; CDR3 protein: CASSLVGGFLSYEQYF; CDR3 DNA: TGTGCCAGCAGCTTAGTGGGTGGATTTTTATCCTACGAGCAGTACTTC
clone size: few; J gene: TRBJ2-7; CDR3 length: 16; D gene: TRBD2; V gene: TRBV12-3/TRBV12-4; CDR3 protein: CASSITSGRAFYEQYF; CDR3 DNA: TGTGCCAGCAGCATAACTAGCGGGAGGGCCTTCTACGAGCAGTACTTC
clone size: .; J gene: TRBJ1-2; CDR3 length: 18; D gene: TRBD1; V gene: TRBV20-1; CDR3 protein: CSARATGGINRLNYGYTF; CDR3 DNA: TGCAGTGCTAGAGCGACAGGGGGCATCAATCGCCTAAACTATGGCTACACCTTC
clone size: few; J gene: TRBJ1-4; CDR3 length: 15; D gene: .; V gene: TRBV28; CDR3 protein: CASSPTGGNDEKLFF; CDR3 DNA: TGTGCCAGCAGTCCGACCGGGGGGAATGATGAAAAACTGTTTTTT
clone size: few; J gene: TRBJ1-1; CDR3 length: 14; D gene: .; V gene: TRBV29-1; CDR3 protein: CSSTVGTGNTEAFF; CDR3 DNA: TGCAGCTCTACCGTGGGGACGGGGAACACTGAAGCTTTCTTT
clone size: .; J gene: TRBJ2-7; CDR3 length: 12; D gene: .; V gene: TRBV6-1; CDR3 protein: CASADSSYEQYF; CDR3 DNA: TGTGCCAGCGCCGACAGTTCCTACGAGCAGTACTTC
clone size: .; J gene: TRBJ1-5; CDR3 length: 17; D gene: .; V gene: TRBV6-1; CDR3 protein: CASRPSRQGFRDQPQHF; CDR3 DNA: TGTGCCAGCAGGCCCAGCCGCCAGGGGTTCCGGGATCAGCCCCAGCATTTT
clone size: few; J gene: TRBJ1-6; CDR3 length: 14; D gene: .; V gene: TRBV25-1; CDR3 protein: CASSDSGVGSPLHF; CDR3 DNA: TGTGCCAGCAGTGATTCAGGGGTAGGTTCACCCCTCCACTTT
clone size: .; J gene: TRBJ2-5; CDR3 length: 14; D gene: .; V gene: TRBV7-2; CDR3 protein: CASSPTGWEETQYF; CDR3 DNA: TGTGCCAGCAGCCCTACTGGTTGGGAAGAGACCCAGTACTTC
clone size: .; J gene: TRBJ1-2; CDR3 length: 15; D gene: TRBD1; V gene: TRBV5-1; CDR3 protein: CASSLVGQGLSGYTF; CDR3 DNA: TGTGCCAGCAGCTTGGTGGGACAGGGGTTGTCTGGCTACACCTTC
clone size: .; J gene: TRBJ2-3; CDR3 length: 16; D gene: TRBD2; V gene: TRBV13; CDR3 protein: CASSGGPGLAGNTQYF; CDR3 DNA: TGTGCCAGCAGTGGGGGGCCGGGACTAGCGGGGAATACGCAGTATTTT
clone size: .; J gene: TRBJ1-1; CDR3 length: 15; D gene: .; V gene: TRBV12-5; CDR3 protein: CASGLVRGGRVEAFF; CDR3 DNA: TGTGCTAGTGGTTTGGTAAGAGGGGGTAGGGTTGAAGCTTTCTTT
clone size: .; J gene: TRBJ1-1; CDR3 length: 13; D gene: TRBD1; V gene: TRBV7-3; CDR3 protein: CASSFTGGARTFF; CDR3 DNA: TGTGCCAGCAGCTTCACAGGGGGCGCCCGGACTTTCTTT
clone size: few; J gene: TRBJ1-6; CDR3 length: 15; D gene: TRBD1; V gene: TRBV6-1; CDR3 protein: CASSQQGIQNSPLHF; CDR3 DNA: TGTGCCAGCAGCCAACAGGGGATCCAGAATTCACCCCTCCACTTT
clone size: few; J gene: TRBJ2-2; CDR3 length: 13; D gene: .; V gene: TRBV19; CDR3 protein: CASRVTSAGELFF; CDR3 DNA: TGTGCCAGCAGGGTTACTAGTGCCGGGGAGCTGTTTTTT
clone size: few; J gene: TRBJ2-7; CDR3 length: 15; D gene: TRBD1; V gene: TRBV11-2; CDR3 protein: CASSLRPGQGYEQYF; CDR3 DNA: TGTGCCAGCAGCTTAAGACCGGGACAGGGCTACGAGCAGTACTTC
clone size: few; J gene: TRBJ2-4; CDR3 length: 15; D gene: TRBD2; V gene: TRBV20-1; CDR3 protein: CSANPQRGYKNIQYF; CDR3 DNA: TGCAGTGCTAACCCCCAGCGGGGCTACAAAAACATTCAGTACTTC
clone size: .; J gene: TRBJ1-1; CDR3 length: 16; D gene: .; V gene: TRBV11-2; CDR3 protein: CASTETPTGPWTEAFF; CDR3 DNA: TGTGCCAGCACCGAAACCCCGACAGGCCCGTGGACTGAAGCTTTCTTT
clone size: once; J gene: TRBJ1-1; CDR3 length: 13; D gene: .; V gene: TRBV29-1; CDR3 protein: CSARGPNGAEAFF; CDR3 DNA: TGCAGCGCCCGAGGTCCAAATGGGGCTGAAGCTTTCTTT
clone size: few; J gene: TRBJ1-2; CDR3 length: 14; D gene: .; V gene: TRBV20-1; CDR3 protein: CSARDLAFGYGYTF; CDR3 DNA: TGCAGTGCTAGAGATTTGGCGTTCGGCTATGGCTACACCTTC
clone size: .; J gene: TRBJ2-7; CDR3 length: 13; D gene: .; V gene: TRBV3-1; CDR3 protein: CASSRQDSYEQYF; CDR3 DNA: TGTGCCAGCAGCAGACAGGACTCCTACGAGCAGTACTTC
clone size: few; J gene: TRBJ1-2; CDR3 length: 17; D gene: .; V gene: TRBV6-1; CDR3 protein: CASSEPFERGTNYGYTF; CDR3 DNA: TGTGCCAGCAGTGAACCGTTCGAGAGGGGCACTAACTATGGCTACACCTTC
clone size: .; J gene: TRBJ2-7; CDR3 length: 13; D gene: .; V gene: TRBV6-4; CDR3 protein: CASSPGFTYEQYF; CDR3 DNA: TGTGCCAGCAGCCCCGGGTTTACCTACGAGCAGTACTTC
clone size: .; J gene: TRBJ2-7; CDR3 length: 16; D gene: TRBD1; V gene: TRBV9; CDR3 protein: CASSVGTGAGFYEQYF; CDR3 DNA: TGTGCCAGCAGCGTAGGAACAGGGGCAGGTTTCTACGAGCAGTACTTC
clone size: few; J gene: TRBJ1-1; CDR3 length: 14; D gene: TRBD1; V gene: TRBV9; CDR3 protein: CASSQTTGGGEAFF; CDR3 DNA: TGTGCCAGCAGCCAGACGACAGGGGGAGGTGAAGCTTTCTTT
clone size: .; J gene: TRBJ2-7; CDR3 length: 15; D gene: TRBD1; V gene: TRBV9; CDR3 protein: CASSAAGTGSYEQYF; CDR3 DNA: TGTGCCAGCAGCGCCGCCGGGACAGGGTCCTACGAGCAGTACTTC
clone size: .; J gene: TRBJ1-4; CDR3 length: 14; D gene: TRBD1; V gene: TRBV7-9; CDR3 protein: CASSSTGQKSKLFF; CDR3 DNA: TGCGCCAGCAGCTCCACGGGACAGAAGTCAAAACTGTTTTTT